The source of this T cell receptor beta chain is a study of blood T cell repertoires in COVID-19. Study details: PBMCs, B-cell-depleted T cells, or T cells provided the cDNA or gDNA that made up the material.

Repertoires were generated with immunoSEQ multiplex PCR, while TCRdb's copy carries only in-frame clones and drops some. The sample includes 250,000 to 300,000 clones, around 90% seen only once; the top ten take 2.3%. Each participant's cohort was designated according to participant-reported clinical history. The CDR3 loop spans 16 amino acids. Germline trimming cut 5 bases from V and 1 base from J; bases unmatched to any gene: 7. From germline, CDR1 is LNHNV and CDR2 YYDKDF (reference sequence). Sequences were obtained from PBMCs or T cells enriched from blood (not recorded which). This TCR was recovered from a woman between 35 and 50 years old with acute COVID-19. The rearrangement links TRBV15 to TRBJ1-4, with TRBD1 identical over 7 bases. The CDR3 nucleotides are TGTGCCACCAGCGGAAGGTCAGGGGGAACTAATGAAAAACTGTTTTTT. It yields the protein CATSGRSGGTNEKLFF.